This T cell receptor beta chain was captured by sequencing in a study of blood T cell repertoires in COVID-19. V was trimmed by 3 bases and J by 6 bases, leaving 14 bases between them. The CDR3 is 14 amino acids. The germline V gene encodes CDR1 SGHAT and CDR2 FQNNGV. Measured with immunoSEQ multiplex PCR; TCRdb has only the in-frame clones, and not every one. The data show under 450,000 clones, around 87% seen once. Source material: PBMCs or T cells enriched from blood (not recorded which). The receptor was derived from a man aged 25 to 40 who had recovered from COVID-19. The rearrangement uses TRBV11-2 and TRBJ1-2; no definite D call. CDR3 region: CASSLIEGLDGYTF. In DNA, the CDR3 is TGTGCCAGCAGCTTGATTGAGGGTCTAGATGGCTACACCTTC.